These T cell receptor beta chains were read from a single sample in a study of radiotherapy plus CTLA-4 blockade in lung cancer. TCRdb's copy holds only in-frame clones and misses some; the assay was immunoSEQ multiplex PCR. Of about 32,000 clones in the sample, 85% were seen once. Material: peripheral blood, obtained from a patient treated with radiotherapy plus ipilimumab. These receptors were collected from a human donor with non-small cell lung cancer who had stable disease on radiotherapy plus ipilimumab. The CDR3 runs from the conserved cysteine through the conserved F or W. D genes are given only for firm matches. Some rows have no size entry. The others give once, few or many, or a class for an expanded clone.

clone size: -
V gene: TRBV4-3
D gene: TRBD1
J gene: TRBJ2-2
CDR3 DNA: TGCGCCAGCAGCCCGGGACAGGGGTACACCGGGGAGCTGTTTTTT
CDR3 protein: CASSPGQGYTGELFF

clone size: -
V gene: TRBV29-1
D gene: TRBD2
J gene: TRBJ2-1
CDR3 DNA: TGCAGCGTTCACTCTCTAGCGGGAGGGCCTCTTGAGCAGTTCTTC
CDR3 protein: CSVHSLAGGPLEQFF

clone size: once
V gene: TRBV7-3
D gene: -
J gene: TRBJ2-1
CDR3 DNA: TGTGCCAGCAGGTCTGGGGTGAGGGAAGGGTACTACAATGAGCAGTTCTTC
CDR3 protein: CASRSGVREGYYNEQFF

clone size: -
V gene: TRBV19
D gene: -
J gene: TRBJ1-2
CDR3 DNA: TGTGCCAGTAGTATTGGGCTTAACTATGGCTACACCTTC
CDR3 protein: CASSIGLNYGYTF

clone size: -
V gene: TRBV7-3
D gene: -
J gene: TRBJ2-1
CDR3 DNA: TGTGCCAGCAGCCTGAGTTCGACTCGGGGCAATGAGCAGTTCTTC
CDR3 protein: CASSLSSTRGNEQFF

clone size: -
V gene: TRBV10-3
D gene: -
J gene: TRBJ2-7
CDR3 DNA: TGTGCCATCAGTGAGACGAGACGGAGTAGTGCCATAGAGCAGTACTTC
CDR3 protein: CAISETRRSSAIEQYF

clone size: -
V gene: TRBV6-1
D gene: TRBD2
J gene: TRBJ2-7
CDR3 DNA: TGTGCCAGTGGACTAGCGGGAGTATCCCACGAGCAGTACTTC
CDR3 protein: CASGLAGVSHEQYF

clone size: -
V gene: TRBV7-2
D gene: -
J gene: TRBJ2-7
CDR3 DNA: TGTGCCAGCAGGATCTCAGGGGATTCCTACGAGCAGTACTTC
CDR3 protein: CASRISGDSYEQYF

clone size: -
V gene: TRBV5-1
D gene: -
J gene: TRBJ2-3
CDR3 DNA: TGCGCCAGCAGCTTGGACAGGGGCACAGATACGCAGTATTTT
CDR3 protein: CASSLDRGTDTQYF

clone size: -
V gene: TRBV19
D gene: -
J gene: TRBJ1-1
CDR3 DNA: TGTGCCAGTAGTACAACAGCGAACACTGAAGCTTTCTTT
CDR3 protein: CASSTTANTEAFF

clone size: -
V gene: TRBV29-1
D gene: -
J gene: TRBJ2-7
CDR3 DNA: TGCAGCGTTGAAGATCAACGGGTGGATCGATACGAGCAGTACTTC
CDR3 protein: CSVEDQRVDRYEQYF

clone size: -
V gene: TRBV5-6
D gene: TRBD2
J gene: TRBJ2-7
CDR3 DNA: TGTGCCAGCAGCTTGGGGCTAGCGGGAGTTTTAGTCGAGCAGTACTTC
CDR3 protein: CASSLGLAGVLVEQYF

clone size: -
V gene: TRBV2
D gene: TRBD2
J gene: TRBJ2-2
CDR3 DNA: TGTGCCAGCGTGCGGGAGGGAAACACCGGGGAGCTGTTTTTT
CDR3 protein: CASVREGNTGELFF

clone size: -
V gene: TRBV4-1
D gene: -
J gene: TRBJ2-7
CDR3 DNA: TGCGCCAGCAGCCAAGCCGACAGGCCCCCAGGCGAGCAGTACTTC
CDR3 protein: CASSQADRPPGEQYF

clone size: -
V gene: TRBV15
D gene: -
J gene: TRBJ2-1
CDR3 DNA: TGTGCCACCAGCAGAGAGGACAACTCCTACAATGAGCAGTTCTTC
CDR3 protein: CATSREDNSYNEQFF

clone size: -
V gene: TRBV6-5
D gene: -
J gene: TRBJ2-1
CDR3 DNA: TGTGCCAGCAGTTCTTACAGGGAGTACAATGAGCAGTTCTTC
CDR3 protein: CASSSYREYNEQFF

clone size: -
V gene: TRBV19
D gene: -
J gene: TRBJ1-1
CDR3 DNA: TGTGCCAGTAGTATCACAGCGAACACTGAAGCTTTCTTT
CDR3 protein: CASSITANTEAFF

clone size: -
V gene: TRBV28
D gene: TRBD2
J gene: TRBJ2-2
CDR3 DNA: TGTGCCAGCAGTTTTATACTAGCGGAGAACACCGGGGAGCTGTTTTTT
CDR3 protein: CASSFILAENTGELFF